Listed here are 18 T cell receptor beta chains from one sample, sequenced in a study of blood T cell repertoires in COVID-19 (TCRdb year 2020). The library was built by means of the immunoSEQ multiplex PCR assay. TCRdb re-hosts the immuneACCESS table, in-frame sequences only. Its copies lack some clones; in the studies checked, an unresolved V gene accounts for under half of them, and the cause for the rest is not known. This sample is represented by 250,000 or so clones; 88% of them were singletons. The ten largest clonotypes hold 0.65% to 0.9% of the sample. The specimen sequenced was peripheral blood. The receptors were sampled from a woman aged 25-40 years with acute or convalescent COVID-19.

This clone was detected only once. The genes are TRBV4-3 and TRBJ2-7; 12 bases agree with TRBD2. CDR1 and CDR2 from the germline V gene are LGHNA and YSLEER. Losses at the gene ends were 0 bases for V and 6 bases for J; bases not matched to a gene: 9. This CDR3 comprises 17 residues. The CDR3 coding sequence is TGCGCCAGCAGCCAAGATCCACGACTAGCGGGAGCGGTCGAGCAGTACTTC. Protein sequence: CASSQDPRLAGAVEQYF.

The chain couples TRBV3-1 (or the pseudogene TRBV3-2) to TRBJ1-1, with TRBD1 matching 10 bases. Trimming at V came to 3 bases and at J to 0 bases, leaving 13 bases not matched to a gene. The length of the CDR3 is 19 residues. Germline V gene lookup returns CDR1 LGHDT and CDR2 YNNKEL (reference sequence). Written as DNA, the CDR3 is TGTGCCAGCAGCCACCGGGACAGGGGTTTTTGGGCAATGAACACTGAAGCTTTCTTT. It yields the protein CASSHRDRGFWAMNTEAFF.

V and J are TRBV7-2 and TRBJ2-5; no definite D call. Germline CDR1 and CDR2: SGHTA and FQGNSA. Trimming cost V 3 bases and J 0 bases, with 14 bases left between them. This CDR3 is 16 amino acids long. The CDR3 protein is CASSFDLGRNQETQYF. The CDR3 nucleotides read TGTGCCAGCAGCTTTGATCTGGGCAGGAACCAAGAGACCCAGTACTTC.

The V gene is TRBV18, the J gene TRBJ2-3; 7 bases align to TRBD2. Losses at the gene ends were 6 bases for V and 2 bases for J; bases not matched to a gene: 23. Germline V gives CDR1 KGHSH, CDR2 LQKENI. CDR3 length: 20 amino acids. The CDR3 nucleotides are TGTGCCAGCTCCACCACCCTAGCGGCGAGGGCCATTCCGAACACAGATACGCAGTATTTT. Translated, it gives CASSTTLAARAIPNTDTQYF.

This chain connects TRBV6-6 to TRBJ1-5; D unclear. Germline assignment: CDR1 MNHNY and CDR2 SVGAGI (reference sequence). The CDR3 has 15 amino acids. Trimming left V 4 bases short and J 0 bases short, with 10 bases between. CDR3 coding DNA: TGTGCCAGCAGTTTTCGGGGAGATAGCAATCAGCCCCAGCATTTT. Amino acids: CASSFRGDSNQPQHF.

This clone was found a few times. This chain joins TRBV29-1 and TRBJ1-2; D not resolved. V shed 1 base and J shed 5 bases, with 14 bases lying between them. CDR1 is SQVTM, CDR2 ANQGSEA, per germline. This CDR3 is 14 amino acids long. DNA of the CDR3: TGCAGCGTTGAAGGGGAGACTGCGGCTTATGGCTACACCTTC. Its protein is CSVEGETAAYGYTF.

This chain links TRBV2 with TRBJ2-5, with D maybe TRBD2 (6 bases). Germline V lookup: CDR1 SNHLY, CDR2 FYNNEI. The CDR3 has 13 residues. V dropped 4 bases and J dropped 5 bases, with 11 bases sitting between them. The chain's CDR3 is CASSVRDRETQYF. DNA for the CDR3: TGTGCCAGCAGTGTGCGGGATAGGGAGACCCAGTACTTC.

This clone was counted between two and nine times. The J gene is TRBJ2-7, the V gene TRBV18; 8 nucleotides align to TRBD2. J gave up 6 bases and V 3 bases, and 10 bases lay outside the gene matches. The germline CDR1 and CDR2 sequences are KGHSH and LQKENI. CDR3 length equals 15 residues. The CDR3 reads CASSPEAGEKGEQYF. In nucleotides, the CDR3 is TGTGCCAGCTCACCGGAAGCGGGAGAAAAGGGCGAGCAGTACTTC. Full variable domain (missing parts from reference TRBV18 and TRBJ2-7): NAGVMQNPRHLVRRRGQEARLRCSPMKGHSHVYWYRQLPEEGLKFMVYLQKENIIDESGMPKERFSAEFPKEGPSILRIQQVVRGDSAAYFCASSPEAGEKGEQYFGPGTRLTVT.

The chain joins TRBV19 to TRBJ2-3; 9 nucleotides agree with TRBD2. The CDR3 runs to 17 residues. Unmatched junction bases numbered 12, after V lost 1 base and J lost 7 bases. The germline V gene has CDR1 LNHDA and CDR2 SQIVND (reference sequence). CDR3 in DNA: TGTGCCAGTAGTATAGGAACCGGGACTAGCCTTCTGAATACGCAGTATTTT. Residues: CASSIGTGTSLLNTQYF.

This rearrangement joins TRBV6-4 to TRBJ2-3; D is uncertain. The CDR3 extends over 15 amino acids. Per germline, CDR1 MRHNA and CDR2 SNTAGT. Trimming took off 5 bases at V and 2 bases at J, with 14 bases between the two ends. CDR3 DNA: TGTGCCAGCAGTAAGACACCCGCAAACACAGATACGCAGTATTTT. The encoded protein is CASSKTPANTDTQYF.

The chain has TRBV3-1 (or the pseudogene TRBV3-2) and TRBJ2-3; D is possibly TRBD2 (6 bases). V shed 6 bases and J shed 6 bases, with 22 bases lying between them. The germline gives CDR1 LGHDT, CDR2 YNNKEL (reference sequence). The CDR3 spans 16 residues. The CDR3 bases are TGTGCCAGCAGTCCTGTACTAGCTCCACTTCCTGATACGCAGTATTTT. Its protein is CASSPVLAPLPDTQYF.

In its sample, this clone was seen once. Here the CDR3 DNA reads TGCGCCAGCAGCTTGACGGGGGAATATCAGCCCCAGCATTTT. It specifies CASSLTGEYQPQHF. J is TRBJ1-5 and V is TRBV5-1, with D tentatively TRBD1 (5 bases). Germline V gene lookup returns CDR1 SGHRS and CDR2 YFSETQ. There are 14 residues in the CDR3. The ends were cut back, 1 base at V and 5 bases at J, with 10 bases in the middle.

This chain connects TRBV5-6 to TRBJ1-5; TRBD1 is a possible D gene (5 bases). The CDR3 totals 15 residues. The germline CDR1 and CDR2 sequences are SGHDT and YYEEEE. Trimming took 0 bases from V and 9 from J, leaving 16 bases between them. The CDR3 region has the DNA TGTGCCAGCAGCTTGGGGTGGGGCAGGGATGTGCCCCAGCATTTT. This translates into CASSLGWGRDVPQHF.

V is TRBV19 and J is TRBJ1-2; D is perhaps TRBD1 (5 bases). The germline gives CDR1 LNHDA, CDR2 SQIVND (reference sequence). This CDR3 has 13 amino acids. The V end was cut by 3 bases, the J end by 6 bases, with 11 bases between. CDR3 sequence: CASSIGGYDGYTF. CDR3 coding DNA: TGTGCCAGTAGTATCGGGGGGTACGATGGCTACACCTTC.

The chain is built from TRBV25-1 and TRBJ1-1; 8 positions agree with TRBD1. Unmatched junction bases numbered 10, after V lost 5 bases and J lost 5 bases. Germline V gene lookup returns CDR1 MGHDK and CDR2 SYGVNS. This CDR3 region has 15 residues. The CDR3 region has the DNA TGTGCCAGCAGTAGAGGACAGGGCCGGTGGACTGAAGCTTTCTTT. Its translation is CASSRGQGRWTEAFF.

The rearrangement links TRBV3-1 (or the pseudogene TRBV3-2) to TRBJ2-5; D not resolved. The CDR3 sequence is 14 residues long. CDR1 and CDR2 (germline): LGHDT, YNNKEL (reference sequence). The ends were cut back, 1 base at V and 5 bases at J, with 11 bases in the middle. The CDR3: CASSQVVSGETQYF. CDR3 nucleotides: TGTGCCAGCAGCCAAGTGGTATCCGGGGAGACCCAGTACTTC.

The chain recombines TRBV9 with TRBJ2-7; TRBD2 matches 9 bases. Losses at the gene ends were 0 bases for V and 3 bases for J; bases not matched to a gene: 4. Germline-derived CDR1 and CDR2 are SGDLS and YYNGEE. The CDR3 extends over 15 amino acids. The CDR3 coding sequence is TGTGCCAGCAGCGTAGTTAGCGGGAGTATCTACGAGCAGTACTTC. As protein: CASSVVSGSIYEQYF.

The chain couples TRBV27 to TRBJ2-1; 8 nucleotides align to TRBD2. The CDR3 contains 17 residues. The trim removed 6 bases at V and 5 bases at J, leaving 15 bases unmatched. Germline CDR1 and CDR2: MNHEY and SMNVEV (reference sequence). The CDR3 loop reads CASSGGVGLAQNNEQFF. The CDR3 DNA follows: TGTGCCAGCAGCGGGGGGGTAGGACTAGCACAAAACAATGAGCAGTTCTTC.